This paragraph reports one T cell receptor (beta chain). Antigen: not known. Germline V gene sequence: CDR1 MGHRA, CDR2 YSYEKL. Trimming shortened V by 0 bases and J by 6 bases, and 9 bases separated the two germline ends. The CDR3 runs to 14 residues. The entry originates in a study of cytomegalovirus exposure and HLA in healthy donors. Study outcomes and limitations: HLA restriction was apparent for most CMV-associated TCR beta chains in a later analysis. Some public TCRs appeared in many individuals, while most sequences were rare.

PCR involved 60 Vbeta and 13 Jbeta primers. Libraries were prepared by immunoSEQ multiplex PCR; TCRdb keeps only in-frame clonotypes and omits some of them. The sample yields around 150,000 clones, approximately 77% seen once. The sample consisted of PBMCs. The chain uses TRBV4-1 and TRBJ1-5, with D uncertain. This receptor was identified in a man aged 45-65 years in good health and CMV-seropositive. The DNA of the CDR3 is TGCGCCAGCAGCCAAGATACTGGCGGTCAGCCCCAGCATTTT. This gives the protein CASSQDTGGQPQHF.